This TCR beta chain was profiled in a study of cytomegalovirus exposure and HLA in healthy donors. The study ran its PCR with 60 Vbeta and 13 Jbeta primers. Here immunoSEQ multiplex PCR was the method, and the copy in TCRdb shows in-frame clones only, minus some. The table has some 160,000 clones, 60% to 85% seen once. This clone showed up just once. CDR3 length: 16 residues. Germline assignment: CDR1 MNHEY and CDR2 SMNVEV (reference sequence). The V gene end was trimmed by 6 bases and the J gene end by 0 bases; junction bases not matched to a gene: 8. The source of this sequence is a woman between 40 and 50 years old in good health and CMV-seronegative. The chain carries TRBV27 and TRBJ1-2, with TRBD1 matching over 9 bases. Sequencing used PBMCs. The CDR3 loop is CASSRTQGAANYGYTF. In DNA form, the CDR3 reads TGTGCCAGCAGCCGCACACAGGGGGCCGCTAACTATGGCTACACCTTC.